The rows below give T cell receptor beta chains drawn from one sample of a study of T cells in localized non-small cell lung cancer. TCRdb's table, derived via immunoSEQ multiplex PCR, lists solely in-frame clones and lacks some. The data contain roughly 61,000 clones, 75% to 85% of them singletons. The sample consisted of PBMCs, taken before any cancer treatment. Receptors originate from a man aged 40 to 70 with stage II lung adenocarcinoma. CDR3s include the opening cysteine and the closing phenylalanine or tryptophan. The D gene is left open where the match is weak. Clone size appears in some rows only: once, few, many, or a class for an expanded clone.

d_gene	v_gene	j_gene	abundance	CDR3nt	CDR3aa
TRBD1	TRBV18	TRBJ1-5	NA	TGTGCCAGCTCAAAAAGAGGGACAGGGGGCAATCAGCCCCAGCATTTT	CASSKRGTGGNQPQHF
NA	TRBV19	TRBJ1-2	NA	TGTGCCAGTACCCCGGGCAATTCCTATGGCTACACCTTC	CASTPGNSYGYTF
TRBD2	TRBV6-6	TRBJ2-7	NA	TGTGCCAGCAGTTATACTAGCGACTACGAGCAGTACTTC	CASSYTSDYEQYF
TRBD2	TRBV5-1	TRBJ2-1	NA	TGCGCCAGCAGCCCCCTACTAGCGGGAGGGCAGAATGAGCAGTTCTTC	CASSPLLAGGQNEQFF
TRBD1	TRBV15	TRBJ1-1	NA	TGTGCCACCAGCAGAGGCCGACGGGACAGGGGGAACACTGAAGCTTTCTTT	CATSRGRRDRGNTEAFF
NA	TRBV5-1	TRBJ2-2	once	TGCGCCAGCAGCTTTACCGGGACCGACACCGGGGAGCTGTTTTTT	CASSFTGTDTGELFF
TRBD1	TRBV18	TRBJ2-6	NA	TGTGCCAGCTCACCACTTTTGCCAGGGGGCTCCTCTGGGGCCAACGTCCTGACTTTC	CASSPLLPGGSSGANVLTF
TRBD1	TRBV7-9	TRBJ2-2	NA	TGTGCCAGCAGCTCCAGACAGGGGGCCACCGGGGAGCTGTTTTTT	CASSSRQGATGELFF
NA	TRBV5-1	TRBJ1-1	NA	TGCGCCAGCACCTTTGGCACTGAAGCTTTCTTT	CASTFGTEAFF
NA	TRBV7-2	TRBJ2-7	NA	TGTGCCAGCAGCCGACAGATCAACTACGAGCAGTACTTC	CASSRQINYEQYF
TRBD1	TRBV5-1	TRBJ1-3	NA	TGCGCCAGCAGCTTGGTCCGACAGGGCTCTGGAAACACCATATATTTT	CASSLVRQGSGNTIYF
TRBD1	TRBV4-2	TRBJ1-1	NA	TGTGCCAGCAGCGACATGGGACAGCAGGACACTGAAGCTTTCTTT	CASSDMGQQDTEAFF
TRBD1	TRBV5-4	TRBJ2-2	NA	TGTGCCACGAGGCGGACAGGGGGCGCGTCCGGGGAGCTGTTTTTT	CATRRTGGASGELFF
NA	TRBV4-1	TRBJ2-1	NA	TGCGCCAGCAGCCAAGATCCATCTAGCATCGTCTCCAATGAGCAGTTCTTC	CASSQDPSSIVSNEQFF
NA	TRBV9	TRBJ2-1	NA	TGTGCCAGCAGCGTAGACGAGCGGTACAGCTCCTACAATGAGCAGTTCTTC	CASSVDERYSSYNEQFF
NA	TRBV11-3	TRBJ2-1	NA	TGTGCCAGCAGTGAGGCCCGCGGGTATTCCTACAATGAGCAGTTCTTC	CASSEARGYSYNEQFF
NA	TRBV7-9	TRBJ2-7	NA	TGTGCCAGCAGCTTAGCTGTCTACGAGCAGTACTTC	CASSLAVYEQYF
NA	TRBV5-1	TRBJ2-1	NA	TGCGCCAGCAGCCCCGTAGTGATCAATGAGCAGTTCTTC	CASSPVVINEQFF
TRBD1	TRBV27	TRBJ2-7	NA	TGTGCCACCAGTTTATACGGGACAGGGGGCTACGAGCAGTACTTC	CATSLYGTGGYEQYF
NA	TRBV7-9	TRBJ1-2	NA	TGTGCCAGCAGCCAGGACAGAGGCACCTATGGCTACACCTTC	CASSQDRGTYGYTF
NA	TRBV27	TRBJ2-3	NA	TGTGCCAGCAGTTTATCTAGCAGATTCACAGATACGCAGTATTTT	CASSLSSRFTDTQYF
NA	TRBV5-1	TRBJ1-5	NA	TGCGCCAGCAGCTTGGAATCTGGCCGGAATCAGCCCCAGCATTTT	CASSLESGRNQPQHF
NA	TRBV11-3	TRBJ2-3	NA	TGTGCCAGCAGCTTAGCACGTAGCACAGATACGCAGTATTTT	CASSLARSTDTQYF
NA	TRBV27	TRBJ1-1	NA	TGTGCCAGCAGTTTATCAAGGGGATTCAACACTGAAGCTTTCTTT	CASSLSRGFNTEAFF
TRBD1	TRBV29-1	TRBJ1-2	NA	TGCAGCGTTACCAAAAGGACAGGGGCAGGCTATGGCTACACCTTC	CSVTKRTGAGYGYTF
NA	TRBV7-9	TRBJ1-4	once	TGTGCCAGCAGCTCCCCCGGGACCGACGCAACTAATGAAAAACTGTTTTTT	CASSSPGTDATNEKLFF
NA	TRBV10-3	TRBJ1-5	NA	TGTGCCATCAGTGACACGTTGGGCAATCAGCCCCAGCATTTT	CAISDTLGNQPQHF
NA	TRBV6-5	TRBJ1-5	NA	TGTGCCAGCAGTTACGCGATCGGTAGGCGCAATCAGCCCCAGCATTTT	CASSYAIGRRNQPQHF